What follows are 28 T cell receptor beta chains derived from one specimen sequenced in a study of STAT5B mutations in CD4+ large granular lymphocyte leukemia. Method: immunoSEQ multiplex PCR; TCRdb's copy keeps in-frame clones and lacks some. Among about 34,000 clones listed, 69% were seen once. The sample was CD4+ T cells from blood buffy coats. All receptors come from a human donor in good health.

This chain uses TRBV9 with TRBJ1-5; D unclear. Trimming took off 2 bases at V and 4 bases at J, with 13 bases between the two ends. This CDR3 is built from 15 residues. The V gene's germline CDR1 is SGDLS and CDR2 YYNGEE. The DNA for the CDR3 is TGTGCCAGCAGCGTGTCGGCGCAAGTAAATCAGCCCCAGCATTTT. Its translation: CASSVSAQVNQPQHF.

There are a few counts of this clone. This chain connects TRBV6-1 to TRBJ2-5, with no clear D. From germline, CDR1 is MNHNS and CDR2 SASEGT. The CDR3 totals 14 residues. Trimming left V 5 bases short and J 3 bases short, with 13 bases between. The CDR3 reads CASSKDDPKETQYF. CDR3 DNA: TGTGCCAGCAGTAAGGACGATCCCAAAGAGACCCAGTACTTC.

This clone occurred a few times. The chain uses TRBV2 and TRBJ1-4, with D unresolved. The CDR3 covers 14 residues. Per the germline V gene, CDR1 is SNHLY and CDR2 is FYNNEI. The germline V and J ends were trimmed by 7 bases and 5 bases, with 14 bases remaining between them. The CDR3 sequence is CASIRVRGNEKLFF. CDR3 in DNA: TGTGCCAGCATCCGAGTACGAGGGAATGAAAAACTGTTTTTT.

The CDR3 DNA reads TGTGCCAGCAGCTTGCGAGGGAAGGATTCACCCCTCCACTTT. Translation: CASSLRGKDSPLHF. This rearrangement joins TRBV7-9 to TRBJ1-6; D not certain. The germline gives CDR1 SEHNR, CDR2 FQNEAQ (reference sequence). This CDR3 spans 14 amino acids. V lost 3 bases, J lost 8 bases, and 11 bases lay in between.

V is TRBV7-9 and J is TRBJ2-2, with 10 positions matching TRBD1. J was trimmed by 4 bases and V by 8 bases; bases with no gene match: 4. The germline V gene encodes CDR1 SEHNR and CDR2 FQNEAQ (reference sequence). CDR3 size: 14 residues. DNA of the CDR3: TGTGCCAGCCGTAGACAGGGGGCCACCGGGGAGCTGTTTTTT. Translation: CASRRQGATGELFF.

The CDR3 region is CASSKGILYGYTF. In nucleotides, the CDR3 is TGTGCCAGTAGTAAGGGAATTCTCTATGGCTACACCTTC. The chain uses TRBV19 and TRBJ1-2; D remains unclear. V lost 4 bases and J lost 4, with 10 bases in between. Germline CDR1 reads LNHDA; CDR2 reads SQIVND (reference sequence). The CDR3 contains 13 residues.

This rearrangement joins TRBV6-5 to TRBJ2-7; 8 bases line up with TRBD2. CDR1 is MNHEY and CDR2 is SVGAGI in the germline V gene. The CDR3 loop spans 13 amino acids. V gave up 6 bases and J gave up 6 bases; unmatched junction bases: 7. This CDR3 is CASSRGGLSEQYF. The DNA for the CDR3 is TGTGCCAGCAGCCGGGGGGGCCTCAGCGAGCAGTACTTC.

The chain carries TRBV10-3 and TRBJ1-4; 11 bases are shared with TRBD1. There are 17 residues in the CDR3. Germline trimming cut 10 bases from V and 2 bases from J; bases unmatched to any gene: 12. Germline CDR1 reads ENHRY; CDR2 reads SYGVKD. The CDR3 loop is CATSSDRGLSTNEKLFF. CDR3 in DNA: TGTGCCACATCGTCGGACAGGGGGCTCTCGACTAATGAAAAACTGTTTTTT.

This clone was recorded a few times. The gene calls are TRBV19 and TRBJ1-2; D call uncertain. The CDR3 covers 13 residues. Germline lookup yields CDR1 LNHDA and CDR2 SQIVND (reference sequence). V was trimmed by 4 bases and J by 7 bases, leaving 13 bases between them. The CDR3 loop is CASSKTERGGYTF. CDR3 DNA sequence: TGTGCCAGTAGTAAGACCGAAAGAGGTGGCTACACCTTC.

This sequence joins TRBV5-1 and TRBJ1-1; TRBD1 is a possible D gene (5 bases). Germline CDR1 reads SGHRS; CDR2 reads YFSETQ. Trimming shortened V by 8 bases and J by 0 bases, and 14 bases separated the two germline ends. The CDR3 sequence is 14 residues long. This CDR3 reads CASGSGMVNTEAFF. The CDR3 DNA reads as TGCGCCAGTGGATCAGGGATGGTGAACACTGAAGCTTTCTTT. The full variable domain, in which reference TRBV5-1 and TRBJ1-1 provide the parts outside the CDR3, is KAGVTQTPRYLIKTRGQQVTLSCSPISGHRSVSWYQQTPGQGLQFLFEYFSETQRNKGNFPGRFSGRQFSNSRSEMNVSTLELGDSALYLCASGSGMVNTEAFFGQGTRLTVV.

The CDR3 bases are TGCGCCAGCAGCCAAGATTCCCCGGACAGCGCGAACACCGGGGAGCTGTTTTTT. It specifies CASSQDSPDSANTGELFF. J is TRBJ2-2 and V is TRBV4-3; D possibly corresponds to TRBD1 (6 bases). Between the trimmed V and J ends, which lost 0 bases and 0 bases, there was a span of 14 bases. In germline, CDR1 is LGHNA, CDR2 YSLEER. The CDR3 length is 18 residues.

The V call is TRBV7-9, the J call TRBJ2-5; D unclear. The CDR3 covers 11 residues. The ends were cut back, 5 bases at V and 5 bases at J, with 6 bases in the middle. Per germline, CDR1 SEHNR and CDR2 FQNEAQ (reference sequence). The CDR3 coding sequence is TGTGCCAGCAGCGGGCGCGAGACCCAGTACTTC. Residues: CASSGRETQYF.

This chain links TRBV6-5 with TRBJ2-3; D assignment may be TRBD1 or TRBD2 (5 bases each). Germline V gives CDR1 MNHEY, CDR2 SVGAGI. Trimming pared 2 bases from V and 0 bases from J, leaving 9 bases between. The CDR3 runs 15 residues. Here the CDR3 reads CASSYEGLSTDTQYF. The DNA of the CDR3 is TGTGCCAGCAGTTACGAGGGGTTAAGCACAGATACGCAGTATTTT.

V and J are TRBV18 and TRBJ2-5; no firm D call. The CDR3 totals 14 residues. V lost 1 base to trimming and J lost 2 bases, with 8 bases between them. Per germline, CDR1 KGHSH and CDR2 LQKENI. The chain's CDR3 is CASSPLDHQETQYF. The CDR3 DNA reads as TGTGCCAGCTCACCACTGGACCATCAAGAGACCCAGTACTTC.

This rearrangement joins TRBV6-6 to TRBJ2-7; 10 bases line up with TRBD2. The CDR3 is 14 residues long. Per the germline V gene, CDR1 is MNHNY and CDR2 is SVGAGI (reference sequence). Unmatched junction bases numbered 1, after V lost 5 bases and J lost 0 bases. The CDR3 DNA follows: TGTGCCAGCAGTCGGACTAGCGGCTCCTACGAGCAGTACTTC. Translation: CASSRTSGSYEQYF.

The rearrangement uses TRBV6-1 and TRBJ1-4; unclear D gene. The ends were cut back, 6 bases at V and 0 bases at J, with 8 bases in the middle. This CDR3 is 14 amino acids long. Germline V CDR1 and CDR2: MNHNS, SASEGT. CDR3 sequence: CASRRRATNEKLFF. CDR3 DNA sequence: TGTGCCAGCAGGCGGCGGGCAACTAATGAAAAACTGTTTTTT.

The chain carries TRBV5-1 and TRBJ2-1; TRBD2 aligns across 11 bases. Germline V CDR1 and CDR2: SGHRS, YFSETQ. This CDR3 spans 16 amino acids. The ends lost 3 bases at V and 2 bases at J; junction bases unmatched: 4. CDR3 sequence: CASSSGLAGTYNEQFF. The CDR3 nucleotides read TGCGCCAGCAGCTCCGGACTAGCGGGCACCTACAATGAGCAGTTCTTC.

The rearrangement uses TRBV5-5 and TRBJ1-4; D not resolved. V shed 1 base and J shed 4 bases, with 8 bases lying between them. CDR1 is SGHKS, CDR2 YYEKEE, per germline (reference sequence). The CDR3 extends over 14 amino acids. CDR3 in amino acids: CASSLRVSNEKLFF. Here the CDR3 DNA reads TGTGCCAGCAGCTTGAGGGTCAGTAATGAAAAACTGTTTTTT.

The rearrangement joins TRBV5-1 to TRBJ1-1; 8 bases map to TRBD1. The CDR3 contains 15 residues. The V and J ends lost 0 bases and 5 bases, in that order; junction bases with no gene match: 6. The germline V gene has CDR1 SGHRS and CDR2 YFSETQ. CDR3 coding DNA: TGCGCCAGCAGCTTGGACACAGGGGGGAGAACTGAAGCTTTCTTT. It specifies CASSLDTGGRTEAFF.

This chain links TRBV5-6 with TRBJ1-6; D is uncertain. CDR1 and CDR2 from the germline V gene are SGHDT and YYEEEE. V dropped 4 bases and J dropped 6 bases, with 8 bases sitting between them. This CDR3 is built from 13 residues. CDR3 in amino acids: CASSLTANSPLHF. In DNA, the CDR3 is TGTGCCAGCAGCCTCACAGCTAATTCACCCCTCCACTTT.

J is TRBJ2-7 and V is TRBV4-1; no firm D call. The germline CDR1 and CDR2 sequences are MGHRA and YSYEKL. Between the trimmed V and J ends, which lost 0 bases and 3 bases, there was a span of 12 bases. The CDR3 runs 15 residues. The CDR3, as DNA: TGCGCCAGCAGCCAAGATCTGCGTCCTTTCTACGAGCAGTACTTC. Amino acids: CASSQDLRPFYEQYF.

This clone came up once. The chain carries TRBV4-3 and TRBJ2-2; no firm D call. Germline-derived CDR1 and CDR2 are LGHNA and YSLEER. The CDR3 has 13 residues. Trimming took 1 base from V and 6 from J, leaving 6 bases between them. The CDR3 DNA is TGCGCCAGCAGCCAAGTCTCTTCCGGGGAGCTGTTTTTT. It specifies CASSQVSSGELFF.

This clone was detected a few times. The V call is TRBV9, the J call TRBJ2-1, with 7 positions matching TRBD2. The germline V gene encodes CDR1 SGDLS and CDR2 YYNGEE. The V segment lost 0 bases and the J segment 7 bases; nucleotides outside the gene matches: 10. The CDR3 is made up of 16 amino acids. In DNA form, the CDR3 reads TGTGCCAGCAGCGTAGCAGGTTCGGGGGGAGGGAATGAGCAGTTCTTC. Protein: CASSVAGSGGGNEQFF.

CDR3 sequence: CASSQTGVTNEKLFF. The CDR3 DNA is TGCGCCAGCAGCCAAACAGGGGTAACTAATGAAAAACTGTTTTTT. The chain joins TRBV4-3 to TRBJ1-4, with TRBD1 identical over 7 bases. Unmatched junction bases numbered 1, after V lost 2 bases and J lost 1 base. The CDR3 is 15 amino acids. Germline V lookup: CDR1 LGHNA, CDR2 YSLEER.

This clone is medium-sized. This chain connects TRBV6-1 to TRBJ1-6; possibly TRBD1 for D (6 bases). V shed 5 bases and J shed 6 bases, with 14 bases lying between them. Looked up from germline, CDR1 is MNHNS and CDR2 is SASEGT. The CDR3 consists of 15 residues. CDR3 amino acids: CASSPDGQINSPLHF. CDR3 in DNA: TGTGCCAGCAGTCCCGATGGACAGATTAATTCACCCCTCCACTTT.

The V and J genes are TRBV4-3 and TRBJ2-1; 13 bases agree with TRBD2. CDR3 length equals 15 residues. The germline CDR1 and CDR2 sequences are LGHNA and YSLEER. J gave up 9 bases and V 4 bases, and 6 bases lay outside the gene matches. The DNA of the CDR3 is TGCGCCAGCAGCCCACTAGCGGGGGGGCCTCTTGAGCAGTTCTTC. Translating gives CASSPLAGGPLEQFF.

The chain recombines TRBV18 with TRBJ1-1, with D possibly being TRBD1 (6 bases). Trimming removed 3 bases at V and 3 bases at J, with 14 bases between. Germline values: CDR1 KGHSH, CDR2 LQKENI. The CDR3 contains 15 residues. In DNA form, the CDR3 reads TGTGCCAGCTCACCTGTAGGGGGAGGGGACACTGAAGCTTTCTTT. It is translated as CASSPVGGGDTEAFF.

The chain recombines TRBV5-5 with TRBJ2-6; possibly TRBD1 for D (5 bases). The CDR3 is made up of 16 amino acids. With 0 bases removed from V and 2 bases from J, the gap between germline ends came to 9 bases. CDR1 and CDR2 from the germline V gene are SGHKS and YYEKEE (reference sequence). This CDR3 reads CASSLGGAAGANVLTF. CDR3 DNA sequence: TGTGCCAGCAGCTTGGGTGGGGCGGCTGGGGCCAACGTCCTGACTTTC.